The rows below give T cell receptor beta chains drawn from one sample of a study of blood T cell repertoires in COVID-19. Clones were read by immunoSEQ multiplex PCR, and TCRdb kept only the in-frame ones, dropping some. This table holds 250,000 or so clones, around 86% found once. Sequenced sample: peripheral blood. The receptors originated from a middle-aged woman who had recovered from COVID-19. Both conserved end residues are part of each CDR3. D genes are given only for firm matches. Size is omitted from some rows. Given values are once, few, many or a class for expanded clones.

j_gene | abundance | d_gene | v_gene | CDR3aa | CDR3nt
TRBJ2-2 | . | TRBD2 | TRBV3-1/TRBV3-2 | CASSPGTSGSGNTGELFF | TGTGCCAGCAGCCCGGGGACTAGCGGGAGTGGGAACACCGGGGAGCTGTTTTTT
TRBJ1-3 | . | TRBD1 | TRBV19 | CATSTGLGGNTIYF | TGTGCCACCTCGACAGGGCTGGGGGGAAACACCATATATTTT
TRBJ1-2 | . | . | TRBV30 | CAWSPDSRGSGYTF | TGTGCCTGGAGCCCGGACTCCCGTGGGAGCGGCTACACCTTC
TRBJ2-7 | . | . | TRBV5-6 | CASSLIAGDRNEQYF | TGTGCCAGCAGCTTGATTGCCGGGGATCGGAACGAGCAGTACTTC
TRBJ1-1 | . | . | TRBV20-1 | CSASLSVSGTEAFF | TGCAGTGCTAGTTTGTCGGTATCGGGCACTGAAGCTTTCTTT
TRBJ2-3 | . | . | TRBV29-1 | CSVLRQDSTDTQYF | TGCAGCGTACTCAGACAGGACAGCACAGATACGCAGTATTTT
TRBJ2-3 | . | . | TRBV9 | CASSVQGGEFNTQYF | TGTGCCAGCAGCGTGCAAGGGGGGGAATTTAATACGCAGTATTTT
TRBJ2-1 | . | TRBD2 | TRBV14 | CASSQVRASGTHYNEQFF | TGTGCCAGCAGCCAGGTCAGGGCTAGCGGGACTCATTACAATGAGCAGTTCTTC
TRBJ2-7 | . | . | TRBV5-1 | CASSLTPLGSSYEQYF | TGCGCCAGCAGCTTGACCCCCCTCGGGAGCTCCTACGAGCAGTACTTC
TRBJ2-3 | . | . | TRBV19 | CASSIGGGFTDTQYF | TGTGCCAGTAGTATAGGTGGAGGGTTCACAGATACGCAGTATTTT
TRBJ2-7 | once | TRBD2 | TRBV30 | CAWGTSGYEQYF | TGTGCCTGGGGGACTAGCGGCTACGAGCAGTACTTC
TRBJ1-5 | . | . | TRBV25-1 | CASSGQGNQPQHF | TGTGCCAGCAGTGGCCAGGGGAATCAGCCCCAGCATTTT
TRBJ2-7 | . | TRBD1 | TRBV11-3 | CASSLTGPSDEQYF | TGTGCCAGCAGCTTGACAGGGCCCTCGGACGAGCAGTACTTC
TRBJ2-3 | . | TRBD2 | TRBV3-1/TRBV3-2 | CASRNLAGVQDTQYF | TGTGCCAGCAGAAATCTAGCGGGAGTGCAAGATACGCAGTATTTT
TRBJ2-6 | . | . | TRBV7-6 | CASSSSGVGANVLTF | TGTGCCAGCAGCTCATCGGGGGTTGGGGCCAACGTCCTGACTTTC
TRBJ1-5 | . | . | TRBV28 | CASSLWAASNQPQHF | TGTGCCAGCAGTTTATGGGCAGCGAGCAATCAGCCCCAGCATTTT
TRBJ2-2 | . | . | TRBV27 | CASSLSGLARTGELFF | TGTGCCAGCAGTTTATCGGGCCTAGCGCGGACCGGGGAGCTGTTTTTT
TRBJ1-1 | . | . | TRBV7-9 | CASGDRFMNTEAFF | TGTGCCAGCGGAGACAGATTCATGAACACTGAAGCTTTCTTT
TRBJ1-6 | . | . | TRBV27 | CASSPTGTYNSPLHF | TGTGCCAGCAGTCCGACAGGCACCTATAATTCACCCCTCCACTTT
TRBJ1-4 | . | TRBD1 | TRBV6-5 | CASSYLAGGNEKLFF | TGTGCCAGCAGTTACTTGGCAGGGGGAAATGAAAAACTGTTTTTT
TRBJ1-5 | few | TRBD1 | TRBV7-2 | CASGTGSNQPQHF | TGTGCCAGCGGGACAGGGAGCAATCAGCCCCAGCATTTT
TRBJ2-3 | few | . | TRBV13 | CASSLGGPSLTDTQYF | TGTGCCAGCAGCTTAGGGGGGCCATCTCTCACAGATACGCAGTATTTT
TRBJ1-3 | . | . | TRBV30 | CAWSVQAPSPIYF | TGTGCCTGGAGTGTACAGGCACCGTCTCCCATATATTTT
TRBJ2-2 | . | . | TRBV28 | CASRTTGSANTGELFF | TGTGCCAGCAGAACGACCGGGTCCGCGAACACCGGGGAGCTGTTTTTT
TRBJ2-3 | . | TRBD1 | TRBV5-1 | CASSRSQTGGAGDTQYF | TGCGCCAGCTCCCGATCCCAGACAGGGGGCGCGGGAGATACGCAGTATTTT
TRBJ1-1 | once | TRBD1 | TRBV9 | CASSPQQGMNTEAFF | TGTGCCAGCAGCCCTCAACAGGGGATGAACACTGAAGCTTTCTTT
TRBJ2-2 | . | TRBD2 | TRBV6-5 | CASIGGTNTGELFF | TGTGCCAGCATCGGGGGGACGAACACCGGGGAGCTGTTTTTT
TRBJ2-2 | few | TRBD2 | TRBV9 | CASSALAGGGTGELFF | TGTGCCAGCAGCGCCCTAGCGGGAGGAGGGACCGGGGAGCTGTTTTTT
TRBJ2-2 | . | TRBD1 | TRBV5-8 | CASSLGTGGSGELFF | TGTGCCAGCAGCTTGGGGACAGGGGGTTCCGGGGAGCTGTTTTTT
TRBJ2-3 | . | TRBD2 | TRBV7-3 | CASSSRLAGGGDTQYF | TGTGCCAGCAGCTCCCGACTAGCGGGAGGTGGGGATACGCAGTATTTT
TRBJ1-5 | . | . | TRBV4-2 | CASSQERGDQPQHF | TGTGCCAGCAGCCAAGAGCGGGGGGATCAGCCCCAGCATTTT
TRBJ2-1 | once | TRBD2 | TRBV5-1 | CASSLGGTSGSNEQFF | TGCGCCAGCAGCTTGGGGGGGACTAGCGGGAGCAATGAGCAGTTCTTC
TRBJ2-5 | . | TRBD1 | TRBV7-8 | CASSLLWDRGLRETQYF | TGTGCCAGCAGCTTATTATGGGACAGGGGGCTACGAGAGACCCAGTACTTC
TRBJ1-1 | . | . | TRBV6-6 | CASSYSSGAEAFF | TGTGCCAGCAGTTACTCGAGCGGCGCTGAAGCTTTCTTT
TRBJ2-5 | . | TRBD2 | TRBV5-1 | CASSPGLAGVLLETQYF | TGCGCCAGCAGCCCGGGACTAGCGGGAGTCCTTCTAGAGACCCAGTACTTC
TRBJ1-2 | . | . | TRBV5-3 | CARSLARRVGYGYTF | TGTGCCAGAAGCTTGGCCCGCAGGGTTGGCTATGGCTACACCTTC
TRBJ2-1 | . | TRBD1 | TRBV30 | CAWSEGASSMEEQFF | TGTGCCTGGAGCGAGGGGGCCTCATCAATGGAGGAGCAGTTCTTC
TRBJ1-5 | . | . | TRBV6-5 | CASSGTGGQPQHF | TGTGCCAGCAGCGGGACTGGGGGGCAGCCCCAGCATTTT
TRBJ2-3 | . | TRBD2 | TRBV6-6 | CASNLGGGSTDTQYF | TGTGCCAGCAACCTTGGCGGGGGAAGCACAGATACGCAGTATTTT
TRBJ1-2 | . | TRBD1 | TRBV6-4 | CASSDSGTGGGYTF | TGTGCCAGCAGTGACTCAGGGACAGGGGGCGGCTACACCTTC
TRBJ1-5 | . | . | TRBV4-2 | CASSQEPNRPQHF | TGTGCCAGCAGCCAAGAGCCTAACAGGCCCCAGCATTTT
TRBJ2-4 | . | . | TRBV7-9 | CASSLGGDQGIQYF | TGTGCCAGCAGCTTAGGGGGGGATCAAGGCATTCAGTACTTC
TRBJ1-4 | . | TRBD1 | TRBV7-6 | CASSTGQGARGEKLFF | TGTGCCAGCAGCACCGGACAGGGGGCGCGGGGTGAAAAACTGTTTTTT
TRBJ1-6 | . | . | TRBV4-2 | CASSQEPESSYNSPLHF | TGTGCCAGCAGCCAAGAGCCGGAGAGCTCCTATAATTCACCCCTCCACTTT
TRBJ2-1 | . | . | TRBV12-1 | CAAPRVESYNEQFF | TGTGCCGCCCCCCGGGTCGAGTCATACAATGAGCAGTTCTTC
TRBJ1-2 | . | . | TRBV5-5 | CASTAQPPGVGYTF | TGTGCCAGCACCGCCCAGCCCCCGGGGGTCGGCTACACCTTC
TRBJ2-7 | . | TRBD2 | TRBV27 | CASTRTSGSYEQYF | TGTGCCAGCACCAGGACTAGCGGCTCCTACGAGCAGTACTTC
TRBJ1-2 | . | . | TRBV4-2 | CASSQDAAANYGYTF | TGTGCCAGCAGCCAAGATGCGGCAGCTAACTATGGCTACACCTTC
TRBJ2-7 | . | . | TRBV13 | CASSFHGVYEQYF | TGTGCCAGCAGCTTTCACGGAGTATACGAGCAGTACTTC
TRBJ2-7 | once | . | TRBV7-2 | CASSLIAGRDTYEQYF | TGTGCCAGCAGCTTAATCGCCGGACGGGATACCTACGAGCAGTACTTC
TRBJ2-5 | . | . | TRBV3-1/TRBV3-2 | CASSSIETQYF | TGTGCCAGCAGTTCAATAGAGACCCAGTACTTC
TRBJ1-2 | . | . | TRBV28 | CASRTNGHGYGYTF | TGTGCCAGCAGGACCAATGGACACGGCTATGGCTACACCTTC
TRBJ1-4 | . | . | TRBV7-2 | CASSLTGTPTTNEKLFF | TGTGCCAGCAGCTTAACGGGGACACCCACAACTAATGAAAAACTGTTTTTT